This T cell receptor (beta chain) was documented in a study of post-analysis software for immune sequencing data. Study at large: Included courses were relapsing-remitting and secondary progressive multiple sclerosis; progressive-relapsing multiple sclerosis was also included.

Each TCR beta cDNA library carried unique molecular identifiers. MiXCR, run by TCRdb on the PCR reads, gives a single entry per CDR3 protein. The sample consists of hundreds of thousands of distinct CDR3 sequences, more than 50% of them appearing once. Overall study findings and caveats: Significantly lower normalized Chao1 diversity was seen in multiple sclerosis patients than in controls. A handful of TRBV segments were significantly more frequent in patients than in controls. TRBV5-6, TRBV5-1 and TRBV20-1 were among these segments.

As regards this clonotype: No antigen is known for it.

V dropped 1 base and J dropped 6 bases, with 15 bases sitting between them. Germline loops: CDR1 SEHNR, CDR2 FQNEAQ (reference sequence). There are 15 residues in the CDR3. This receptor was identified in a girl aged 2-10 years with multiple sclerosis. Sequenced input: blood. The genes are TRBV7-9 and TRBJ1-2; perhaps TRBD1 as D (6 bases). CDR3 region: CASSLGFEDSHGYTF. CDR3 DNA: TGTGCCAGCAGCTTAGGCTTCGAGGACAGCCATGGCTACACCTTC.